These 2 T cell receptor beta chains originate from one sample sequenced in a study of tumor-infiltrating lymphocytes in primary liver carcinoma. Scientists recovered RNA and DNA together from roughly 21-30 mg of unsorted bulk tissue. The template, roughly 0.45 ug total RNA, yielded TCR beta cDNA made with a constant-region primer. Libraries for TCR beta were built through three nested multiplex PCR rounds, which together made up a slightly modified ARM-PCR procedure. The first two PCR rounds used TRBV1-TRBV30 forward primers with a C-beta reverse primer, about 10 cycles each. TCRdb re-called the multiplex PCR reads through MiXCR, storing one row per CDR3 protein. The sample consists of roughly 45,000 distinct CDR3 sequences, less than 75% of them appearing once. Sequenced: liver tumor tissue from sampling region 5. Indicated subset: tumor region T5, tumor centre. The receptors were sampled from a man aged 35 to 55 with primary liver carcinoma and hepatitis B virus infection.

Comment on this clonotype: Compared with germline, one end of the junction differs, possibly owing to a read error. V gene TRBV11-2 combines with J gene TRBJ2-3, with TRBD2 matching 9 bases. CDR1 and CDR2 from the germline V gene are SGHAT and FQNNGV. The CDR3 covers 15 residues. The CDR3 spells CASSLGAGGLDTQYF. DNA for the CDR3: TGTGCCAGTAGCTTAGGTGCGGGAGGGCTTGATACGCAGTATTTT.

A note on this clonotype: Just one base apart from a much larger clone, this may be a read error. CDR3 loop: CASSVASGSAATQYF. CDR3 coding DNA: TGCGCCAGCAGTGTGGCGAGCGGGTCCGCCGCAACCCAGTACTTC. J is TRBJ2-5 and V is TRBV5-1; a possible D gene is TRBD2 (6 bases). Germline V gives CDR1 SGHRS, CDR2 YFSETQ. The V end lost 5 bases, the J end lost 8 bases, and 22 bases lay between the germline ends. The CDR3 runs to 15 residues.